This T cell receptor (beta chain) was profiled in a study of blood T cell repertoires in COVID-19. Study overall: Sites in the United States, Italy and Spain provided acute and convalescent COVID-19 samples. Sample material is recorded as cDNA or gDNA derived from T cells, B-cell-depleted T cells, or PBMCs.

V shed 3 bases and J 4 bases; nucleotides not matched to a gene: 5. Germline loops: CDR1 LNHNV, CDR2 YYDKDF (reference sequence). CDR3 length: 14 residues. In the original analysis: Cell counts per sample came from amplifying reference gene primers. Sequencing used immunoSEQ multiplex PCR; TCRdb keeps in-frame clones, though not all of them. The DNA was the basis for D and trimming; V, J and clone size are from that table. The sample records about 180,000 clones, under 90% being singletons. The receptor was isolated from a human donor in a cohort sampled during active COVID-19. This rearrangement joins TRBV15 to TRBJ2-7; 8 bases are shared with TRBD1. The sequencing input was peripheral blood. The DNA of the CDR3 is TGTGCCACCAGCAGTGGACAGGGTCGGTACGAGCAGTACTTC. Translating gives CATSSGQGRYEQYF.